The T cell receptor (beta chain) under discussion was sequenced for a study of shared clonotypes between healthy human individuals. Regarding the study as a whole: Only a few donors were included, so the genetic and exposure-history diversity represented was limited.

As to this clone: Antigen specificity is unknown.

Tens of millions of PBMCs were counted before genomic DNA extraction. Assay used: immunoSEQ multiplex PCR; TCRdb lists only in-frame clones, some missing. The sample lists hundreds of thousands of clones, roughly 79% occurring once. This receptor was identified in a woman aged 40 to 49 in good health. Some clones in this sample may be carry-over from other donors' samples. The sequencing sample was made of PBMCs.

CDR3 coding DNA: TGTGCCAGCAGCTTAGACAGGGAACAAAGTCATGGCTACACCTTC. This encodes CASSLDREQSHGYTF. V is TRBV7-2 and J is TRBJ1-2; D might be TRBD1 (6 bases). This CDR3 is built from 15 residues. Germline V lookup: CDR1 SGHTA, CDR2 FQGNSA. V shed 1 base and J shed 6 bases, with 15 bases lying between them.